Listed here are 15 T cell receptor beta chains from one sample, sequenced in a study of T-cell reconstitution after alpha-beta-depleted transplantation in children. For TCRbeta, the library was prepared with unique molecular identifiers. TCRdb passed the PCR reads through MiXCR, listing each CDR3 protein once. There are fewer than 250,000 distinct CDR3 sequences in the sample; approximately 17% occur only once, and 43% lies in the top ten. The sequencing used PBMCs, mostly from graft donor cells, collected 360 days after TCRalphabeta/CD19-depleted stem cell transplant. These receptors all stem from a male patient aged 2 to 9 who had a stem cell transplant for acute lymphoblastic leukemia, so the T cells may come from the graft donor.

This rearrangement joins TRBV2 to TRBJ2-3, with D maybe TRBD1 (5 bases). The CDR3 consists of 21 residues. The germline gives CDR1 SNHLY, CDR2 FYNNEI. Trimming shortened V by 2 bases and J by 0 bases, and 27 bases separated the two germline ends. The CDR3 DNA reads TGTGCCAGCAGTGAATACGGGCCCATACAGGCCATCACCACTAGCACAGATACGCAGTATTTT. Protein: CASSEYGPIQAITTSTDTQYF.

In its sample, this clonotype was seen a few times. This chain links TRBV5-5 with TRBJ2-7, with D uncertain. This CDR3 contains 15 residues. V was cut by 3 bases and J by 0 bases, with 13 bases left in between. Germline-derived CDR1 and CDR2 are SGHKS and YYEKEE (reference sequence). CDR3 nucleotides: TGTGCCAGCAGCTCATCGGGCGGTTACTCCTACGAGCAGTACTTC. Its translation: CASSSSGGYSYEQYF.

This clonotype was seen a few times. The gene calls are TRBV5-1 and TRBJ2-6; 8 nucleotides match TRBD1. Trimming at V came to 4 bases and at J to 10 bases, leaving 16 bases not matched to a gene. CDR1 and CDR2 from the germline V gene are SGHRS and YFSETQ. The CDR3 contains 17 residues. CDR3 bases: TGCGCCAGCAGCCTCCGGGACAGGTGGCGTAAGGGAAACGTCCTGACTTTC. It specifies CASSLRDRWRKGNVLTF.

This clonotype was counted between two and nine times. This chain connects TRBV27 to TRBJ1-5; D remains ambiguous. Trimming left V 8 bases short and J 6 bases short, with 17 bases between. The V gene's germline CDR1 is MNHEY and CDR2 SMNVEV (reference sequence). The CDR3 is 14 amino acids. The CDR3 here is CASGFSRYGQPQHF. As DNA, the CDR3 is TGTGCCAGCGGCTTTTCAAGATACGGTCAGCCCCAGCATTTT.

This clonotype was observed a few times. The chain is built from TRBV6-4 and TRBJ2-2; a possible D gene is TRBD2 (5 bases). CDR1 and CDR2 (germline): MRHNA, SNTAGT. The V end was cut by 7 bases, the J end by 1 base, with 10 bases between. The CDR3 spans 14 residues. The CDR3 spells CASKAALNTGELFF. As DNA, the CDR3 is TGTGCCAGCAAAGCGGCCCTGAACACCGGGGAGCTGTTTTTT.

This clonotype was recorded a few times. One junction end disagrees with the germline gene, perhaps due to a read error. The chain's CDR3 is CASSLKGEVHF. CDR3 nucleotide sequence: TGCGCCAGCAGCTTGAAGGGCGAGGTCCACTTC. This chain connects TRBV5-1 to TRBJ2-5; D not certain. Germline CDR1 and CDR2: SGHRS and YFSETQ. This CDR3 spans 11 amino acids.

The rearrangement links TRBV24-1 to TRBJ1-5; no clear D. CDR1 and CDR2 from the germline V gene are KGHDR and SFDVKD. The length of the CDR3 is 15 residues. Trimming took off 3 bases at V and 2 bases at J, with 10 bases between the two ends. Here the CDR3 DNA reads TGTGCCACCAGTGATCCGCGGGCAGGCAATCAGCCCCAGCATTTT. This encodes CATSDPRAGNQPQHF.

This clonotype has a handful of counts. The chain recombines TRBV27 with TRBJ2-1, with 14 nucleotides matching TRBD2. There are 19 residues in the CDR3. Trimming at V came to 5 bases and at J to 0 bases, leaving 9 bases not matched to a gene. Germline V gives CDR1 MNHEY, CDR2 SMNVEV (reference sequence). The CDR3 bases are TGTGCCAGCAGTCACTTGGGACTAGCGGGGGCAAGCTCCTACAATGAGCAGTTCTTC. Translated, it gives CASSHLGLAGASSYNEQFF.

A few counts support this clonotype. Written as DNA, the CDR3 is TGTGCCAGCAGCCCTCAGGCAGGGGTTCACTATAATTCACCCCTCCACTTT. Protein: CASSPQAGVHYNSPLHF. The chain joins TRBV7-9 to TRBJ1-6, with a tentative D call TRBD1 (6 bases). Looked up from germline, CDR1 is SEHNR and CDR2 is FQNEAQ (reference sequence). This CDR3 spans 17 amino acids. V was pared by 5 bases and J by 3 bases, with 17 bases between.

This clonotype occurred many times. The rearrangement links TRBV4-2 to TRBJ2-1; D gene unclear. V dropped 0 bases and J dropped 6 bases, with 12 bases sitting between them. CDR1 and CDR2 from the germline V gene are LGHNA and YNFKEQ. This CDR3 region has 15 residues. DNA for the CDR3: TGTGCCAGCAGCCAAGAGTTCCGGCCATTCAATGAGCAGTTCTTC. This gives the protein CASSQEFRPFNEQFF.

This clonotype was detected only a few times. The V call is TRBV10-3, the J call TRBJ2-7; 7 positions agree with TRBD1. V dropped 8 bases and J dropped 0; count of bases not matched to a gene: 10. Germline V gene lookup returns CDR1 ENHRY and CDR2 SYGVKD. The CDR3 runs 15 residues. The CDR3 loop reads CAIRTGGTSSYEQYF. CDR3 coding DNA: TGTGCCATCCGGACAGGCGGTACCAGCTCCTACGAGCAGTACTTC.

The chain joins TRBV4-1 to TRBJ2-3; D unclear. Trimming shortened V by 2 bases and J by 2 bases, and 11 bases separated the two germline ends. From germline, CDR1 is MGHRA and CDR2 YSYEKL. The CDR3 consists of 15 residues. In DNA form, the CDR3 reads TGCGCCAGCAGCCAAACCCTAGGAAACACAGATACGCAGTATTTT. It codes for CASSQTLGNTDTQYF.

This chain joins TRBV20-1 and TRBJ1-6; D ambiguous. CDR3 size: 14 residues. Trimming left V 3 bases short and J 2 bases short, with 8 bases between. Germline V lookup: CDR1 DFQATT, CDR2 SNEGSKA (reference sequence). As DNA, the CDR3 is TGCAGTGCTAGGGCAGGTGCCTATAATTCACCCCTCCACTTT. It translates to CSARAGAYNSPLHF.

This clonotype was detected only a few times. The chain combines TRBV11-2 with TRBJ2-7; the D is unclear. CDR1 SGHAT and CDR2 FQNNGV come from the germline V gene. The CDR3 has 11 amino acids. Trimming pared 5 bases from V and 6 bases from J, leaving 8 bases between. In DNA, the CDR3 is TGTGCCAGCAGCCATGAGGCCGAGCAGTACTTC. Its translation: CASSHEAEQYF.

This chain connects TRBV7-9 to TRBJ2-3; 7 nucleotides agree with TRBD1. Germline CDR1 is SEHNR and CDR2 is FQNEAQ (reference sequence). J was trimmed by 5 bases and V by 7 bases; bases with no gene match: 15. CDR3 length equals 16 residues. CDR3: CASTSGAGGRIDTQYF. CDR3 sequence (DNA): TGTGCCAGCACCTCTGGGGCAGGGGGACGGATAGATACGCAGTATTTT.